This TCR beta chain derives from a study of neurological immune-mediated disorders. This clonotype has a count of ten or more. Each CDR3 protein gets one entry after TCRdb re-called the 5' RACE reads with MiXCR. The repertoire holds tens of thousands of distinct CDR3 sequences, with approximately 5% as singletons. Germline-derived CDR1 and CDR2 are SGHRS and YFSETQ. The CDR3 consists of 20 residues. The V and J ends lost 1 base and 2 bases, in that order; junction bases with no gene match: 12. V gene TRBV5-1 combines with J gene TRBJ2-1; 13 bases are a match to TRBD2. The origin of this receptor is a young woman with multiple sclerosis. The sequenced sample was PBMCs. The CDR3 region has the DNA TGCGCCAGCAGCTTGTCAGTGTCCCGCGGGACTAGCGGGGCCTACAATGAGCAGTTCTTC. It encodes CASSLSVSRGTSGAYNEQFF. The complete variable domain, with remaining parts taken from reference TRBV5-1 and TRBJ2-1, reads KAGVTQTPRYLIKTRGQQVTLSCSPISGHRSVSWYQQTPGQGLQFLFEYFSETQRNKGNFPGRFSGRQFSNSRSEMNVSTLELGDSALYLCASSLSVSRGTSGAYNEQFFGPGTRLTVL.